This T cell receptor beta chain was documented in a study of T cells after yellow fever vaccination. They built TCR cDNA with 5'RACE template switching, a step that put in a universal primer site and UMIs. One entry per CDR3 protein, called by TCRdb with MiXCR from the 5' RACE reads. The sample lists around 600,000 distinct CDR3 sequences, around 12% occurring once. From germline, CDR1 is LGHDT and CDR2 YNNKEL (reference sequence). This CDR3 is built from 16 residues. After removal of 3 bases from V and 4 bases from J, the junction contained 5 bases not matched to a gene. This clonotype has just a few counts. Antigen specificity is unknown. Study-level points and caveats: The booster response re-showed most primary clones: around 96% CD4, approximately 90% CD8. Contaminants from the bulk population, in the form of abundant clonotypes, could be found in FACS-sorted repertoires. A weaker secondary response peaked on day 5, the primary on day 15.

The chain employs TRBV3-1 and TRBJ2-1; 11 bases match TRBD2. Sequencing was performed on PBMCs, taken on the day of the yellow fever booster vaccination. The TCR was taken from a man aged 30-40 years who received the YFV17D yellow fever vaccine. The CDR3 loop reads CASSHAGTSGYNEQFF. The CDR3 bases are TGTGCCAGCAGCCACGCCGGGACTAGCGGATACAATGAGCAGTTCTTC.